This TCR beta chain was recovered during a study of response to subunit inactivated influenza vaccine. Study observations and caveats: Each seasonal influenza vaccination recruits few new T cells, the authors suggested.

This clonotype was seen at least ten times. What it recognizes is unknown. TCRdb used MiXCR to reprocess the RT-PCR reads, holding one entry per CDR3 protein. The sample lists roughly 630,000 distinct CDR3 sequences, around 15% occurring once. The TCR comes from a man aged 50-59 years who received an inactivated influenza vaccine. The source material was PBMCs from blood, sampled roughly 15 days before vaccination.

CDR3 region: CASSPGTGTGGTEAFF. The CDR3 DNA follows: TGTGCCAGCAGCCCCGGCACCGGGACAGGGGGCACTGAAGCTTTCTTT. The V and J genes are TRBV9 and TRBJ1-1; 11 nucleotides match TRBD1. From germline, CDR1 is SGDLS and CDR2 YYNGEE. V was pared by 4 bases and J by 4 bases, with 9 bases of the junction left unmatched. CDR3 size: 16 residues.